This T cell receptor (beta chain) came from a study of T cell repertoires in ileal Crohn's disease. Study context: About half of patients got postoperative therapy: approximately twelve thiopurines, over 15 anti-TNF.

The time point denotes: neoterminal ileum biopsy at postoperative endoscopy, about 6 months after surgery. The CDR3 runs to 15 residues. V lost 5 bases to trimming and J lost 7 bases, with 21 bases between them. Germline V lookup: CDR1 MNHEY, CDR2 SMNVEV (reference sequence). Sequencing was performed with immunoSEQ multiplex PCR; in TCRdb, only in-frame clones are kept and a portion is missing. The table lists about 13,000 clones, over 75% of them singletons. The receptor comes from an adult with Crohn's disease. The chain employs TRBV27 and TRBJ2-7, with unresolved D. The sample taken for sequencing was ileal tissue. CDR3 bases: TGTGCCAGCAGTCTAGTCGCGAGCCCTGCGAGGGAGCAGTACTTC. Translated, it gives CASSLVASPAREQYF.